This T cell receptor beta chain came from a study of blood T cell repertoires in COVID-19. Study as a whole: T cells, B-cell-depleted T cells, or PBMCs supplied cDNA or gDNA.

Between the trimmed V and J ends, which lost 5 bases and 10 bases, there was a span of 30 bases. Germline lookup yields CDR1 LGHNT and CDR2 FRNRAP. This CDR3 contains 18 residues. Assay used: immunoSEQ multiplex PCR; TCRdb lists only in-frame clones, some missing. The table has under 110,000 clones, 85% seen once. Material for sequencing was peripheral blood. This TCR came from a woman in her seventies with active or convalescent COVID-19. The chain couples TRBV12-5 to TRBJ1-5, with D maybe TRBD1 (6 bases). The CDR3 DNA reads TGTGCTAGTGGTCCCATTATCCGACCTGGCAGGGGCACTTTACCCCAGCATTTT. Translating it yields CASGPIIRPGRGTLPQHF.